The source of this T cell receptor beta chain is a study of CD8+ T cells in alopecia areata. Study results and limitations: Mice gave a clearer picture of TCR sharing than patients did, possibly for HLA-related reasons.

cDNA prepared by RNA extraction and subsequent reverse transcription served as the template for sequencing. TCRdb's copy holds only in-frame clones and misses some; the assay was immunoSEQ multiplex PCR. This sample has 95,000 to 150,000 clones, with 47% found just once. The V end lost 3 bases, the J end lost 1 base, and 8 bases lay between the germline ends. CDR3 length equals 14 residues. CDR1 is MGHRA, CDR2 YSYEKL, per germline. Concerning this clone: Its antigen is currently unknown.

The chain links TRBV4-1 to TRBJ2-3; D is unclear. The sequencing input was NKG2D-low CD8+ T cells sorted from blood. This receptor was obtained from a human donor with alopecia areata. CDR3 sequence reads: CASSQETRTDTQYF. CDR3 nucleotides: TGCGCCAGCAGCCAGGAGACCCGCACAGATACGCAGTATTTT.